This TCR beta chain came from a study of PD-L1 blockade in urothelial cancer. At the level of the study: Blood analyses occurred 3 weeks (second dose) and 6 weeks post treatment start. When blood samples were assessed, the median T cell count was about 140,000.

Repertoires were generated with immunoSEQ multiplex PCR, while TCRdb's copy carries only in-frame clones and drops some. Of about 50,000 clones listed, about 85% are singletons. Time point here: peripheral blood 6 weeks after treatment start. This clone was observed once. The CDR3 sequence is 14 residues long. Unmatched junction bases numbered 6, after V lost 4 bases and J lost 6 bases. Germline lookup yields CDR1 SQVTM and CDR2 ANQGSEA. The rearrangement joins TRBV29-1 to TRBJ2-1; TRBD1 aligns across 10 bases. This sequence was found in a man in his forties or fifties with urothelial cancer. Sample: PBMCs, taken around atezolizumab (anti-PD-L1) treatment. CDR3 coding DNA: TGCAGCGTTGGAGGGGGACAGGGGACCAATGAGCAGTTCTTC. Translated, it gives CSVGGGQGTNEQFF.